Following are 8 T cell receptor beta chains from one sample sequenced in a study of glioma-infiltrating T cells after dendritic cell vaccination. Generated by immunoSEQ multiplex PCR, the TCRdb table keeps only in-frame clones and is missing some. The data contain roughly 50,000 clones, approximately 91% of them singletons. The time point was: after dendritic cell vaccination, including at tumor progression/relapse. This specimen was blood, taken after dendritic cell vaccination. These receptors all stem from a human donor with glioblastoma.

The CDR3 DNA reads TGTGCCAGCAGCCGACAGGAGTACGAAGCTTTCTTT. Encoded protein: CASSRQEYEAFF. The V gene is TRBV7-9, the J gene TRBJ1-1, with D possibly TRBD1 on 6 matching bases. Germline values: CDR1 SEHNR, CDR2 FQNEAQ (reference sequence). V gave up 5 bases and J gave up 8 bases, with 12 bases separating them. The CDR3 has 12 residues.

The V gene is TRBV9, the J gene TRBJ1-1, with D perhaps TRBD1 (6 bases). Per germline, CDR1 SGDLS and CDR2 YYNGEE. V lost 0 bases to trimming and J lost 0 bases, with 9 bases between them. The CDR3 is made up of 15 amino acids. The CDR3 DNA is TGTGCCAGCAGCGTAGACAGGGTAATGAACACTGAAGCTTTCTTT. It translates to CASSVDRVMNTEAFF.

This chain connects TRBV25-1 to TRBJ2-3, with TRBD2 identical over 8 bases. V dropped 1 base and J dropped 0; count of bases not matched to a gene: 3. Looked up from germline, CDR1 is MGHDK and CDR2 is SYGVNS. This CDR3 region has 16 residues. CDR3: CASSELASGSTDTQYF. The CDR3 nucleotides are TGTGCCAGCAGTGAATTGGCTAGCGGGAGCACAGATACGCAGTATTTT. The whole variable domain, remainder taken from reference TRBV25-1 and TRBJ2-3, is EADIYQTPRYLVIGTGKKITLECSQTMGHDKMYWYQQDPGMELHLIHYSYGVNSTEKGDLSSESTVSRIRTEHFPLTLESARPSHTSQYLCASSELASGSTDTQYFGPGTRLTVL.

The chain joins TRBV10-3 to TRBJ1-1, with no clear D. The V and J ends lost 7 bases and 4 bases respectively, with 16 bases between them. The CDR3 loop spans 14 amino acids. Germline CDR1 ENHRY, CDR2 SYGVKD. The CDR3 DNA is TGTGCCATCACCCAAGACATTTTACCCACTGAAGCTTTCTTT. Translated: CAITQDILPTEAFF.

Worth noting for this clone: The sample holds other DNA sequences that translate to the same CDR3. Here the CDR3 reads CASSSTGGISFGGYTF. CDR3 DNA: TGTGCCAGCAGTTCGACAGGGGGAATCAGTTTTGGTGGTTACACCTTC. The rearrangement links TRBV27 to TRBJ1-2; 9 bases line up with TRBD1. This CDR3 contains 16 residues. CDR1 is MNHEY, CDR2 SMNVEV, per germline (reference sequence). J lost 11 bases, V lost 4 bases, and 17 bases had no gene match.

This clone came up once. The chain combines TRBV28 with TRBJ1-2; TRBD1 matches 7 bases. The CDR3 contains 12 residues. Germline-derived CDR1 and CDR2 are MDHEN and SYDVKM. For the CDR3, the DNA is TGTGCGACCTATGTGACAGGGAGGAGCTACACCTTC. Its protein product is CATYVTGRSYTF.

CDR3 region: CASTAGANTEAFF. CDR3 DNA sequence: TGTGCCAGCACGGCGGGGGCGAACACTGAAGCTTTCTTT. The V gene is TRBV28, the J gene TRBJ1-1; weak D call: TRBD1 (6 bases). Trimming pared 7 bases from V and 1 base from J, leaving 10 bases between. The CDR3 is 13 amino acids. Germline CDR1 reads MDHEN; CDR2 reads SYDVKM.

V is TRBV7-6 and J is TRBJ2-3; TRBD2 is a possible D gene (6 bases). The V gene's germline CDR1 is SGHVS and CDR2 FNYEAQ. Trimming removed 1 base at V and 4 bases at J, with 18 bases between. This CDR3 comprises 17 residues. CDR3 nucleotides: TGTGCCAGCAGCTTAGGACCGTTTGGGGGACTCGCAGATACGCAGTATTTT. The encoded protein is CASSLGPFGGLADTQYF.